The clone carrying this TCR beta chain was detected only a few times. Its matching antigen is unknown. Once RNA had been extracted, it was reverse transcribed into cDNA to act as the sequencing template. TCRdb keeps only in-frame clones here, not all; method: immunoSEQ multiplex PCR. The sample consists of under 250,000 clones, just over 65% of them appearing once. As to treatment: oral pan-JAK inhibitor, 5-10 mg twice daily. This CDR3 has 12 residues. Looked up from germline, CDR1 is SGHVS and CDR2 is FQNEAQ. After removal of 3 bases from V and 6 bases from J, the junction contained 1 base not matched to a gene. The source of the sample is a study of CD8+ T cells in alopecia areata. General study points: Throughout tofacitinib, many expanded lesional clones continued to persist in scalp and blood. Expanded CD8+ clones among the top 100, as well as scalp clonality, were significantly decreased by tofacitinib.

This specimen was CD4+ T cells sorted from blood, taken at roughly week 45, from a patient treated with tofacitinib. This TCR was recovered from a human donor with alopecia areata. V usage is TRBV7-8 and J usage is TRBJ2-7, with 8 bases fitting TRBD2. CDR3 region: CASSFAGGEQYF. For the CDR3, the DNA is TGTGCCAGCAGCTTTGCGGGGGGCGAGCAGTACTTC.